The clone carrying this T cell receptor (beta chain) was seen repeatedly, ten times or more. The CDR3 extends over 12 amino acids. Trimming took off 2 bases at V and 2 bases at J, with 3 bases between the two ends. This entry belongs to a study of T cell repertoires in cytomegalovirus infection. TCRdb reanalysed the reads using MiXCR and keeps one entry per CDR3 protein. This table holds 250,000 or so distinct CDR3 sequences, 9% to 15% found once. The sequence was obtained from a human donor in good health (CMV status not recorded). Some clones in this sample may be carry-over from other donors' samples. V is TRBV12-3 or TRBV12-4 and J is TRBJ1-2; D not certain. Input material: PBMCs. CDR3 nucleotide sequence: TGTGCCAGCAGTTTAATCAACTATGGCTACACCTTC. Translation gives CASSLINYGYTF.